These 5 T cell receptor beta chains were all obtained from the same sample, sequenced in a study of blood T cell repertoires in COVID-19. Sequencing was performed with immunoSEQ multiplex PCR; in TCRdb, only in-frame clones are kept and a portion is missing. Among hundreds of thousands of clones listed, roughly 84% were seen once. Specimen: peripheral blood. These receptors all stem from a woman in her thirties or forties who had recovered from COVID-19.

This clone was seen only a few times. The sample holds other DNA sequences that translate to the same CDR3. The chain joins TRBV7-9 to TRBJ1-5; D unresolved. This CDR3 has 13 residues. Trimming shortened V by 1 base and J by 7 bases, and 8 bases separated the two germline ends. The V gene's germline CDR1 is SEHNR and CDR2 FQNEAQ (reference sequence). CDR3 DNA sequence: TGTGCCAGCAGCTTAGGGGGAGGGCAGCCCCAGCATTTT. It yields the protein CASSLGGGQPQHF. Based on the CDR3 plus reference TRBV7-9 and TRBJ1-5, the full variable domain is DTGVSQNPRHKITKRGQNVTFRCDPISEHNRLYWYRQTLGQGPEFLTYFQNEAQLEKSRLLSDRFSAERPKGSFSTLEIQRTEQGDSAMYLCASSLGGGQPQHFGDGTRLSIL.

V gene TRBV19 combines with J gene TRBJ1-5; D unresolved. Trimming removed 6 bases from V and 1 base from J, with 13 bases in between. Germline V gives CDR1 LNHDA, CDR2 SQIVND (reference sequence). The CDR3 is 15 amino acids. CDR3 protein: CASRPGTPSNQPQHF. The CDR3 region has the DNA TGTGCCAGTAGACCGGGAACACCGAGCAATCAGCCCCAGCATTTT.

This clone was detected a few times. The chain uses TRBV3-1 (or the pseudogene TRBV3-2) and TRBJ1-6; D remains ambiguous. This CDR3 spans 13 amino acids. Germline values: CDR1 LGHDT, CDR2 YNNKEL (reference sequence). Deletions cut 1 base from V and 10 bases from J, with 8 bases between. CDR3 sequence (DNA): TGTGCCAGCAGCCAAGGCCGGGGATCACCCCTCCACTTT. The encoded protein is CASSQGRGSPLHF.

The genes are TRBV19 and TRBJ1-2; TRBD1 matches 7 bases. CDR1 and CDR2 (germline): LNHDA, SQIVND (reference sequence). The CDR3 spans 15 residues. The trim removed 5 bases at V and 2 bases at J, leaving 8 bases unmatched. The CDR3 spells CASSPTGTVNYGYTF. CDR3 nucleotide sequence: TGTGCCAGTAGTCCAACCGGGACAGTAAACTATGGCTACACCTTC. The full variable domain, with the rest looked up from reference TRBV19 and TRBJ1-2, is DGGITQSPKYLFRKEGQNVTLSCEQNLNHDAMYWYRQDPGQGLRLIYYSQIVNDFQKGDIAEGYSVSREKKESFPLTVTSAQKNPTAFYLCASSPTGTVNYGYTFGSGTRLTVV.

The chain combines TRBV11-2 with TRBJ2-7; 8 nucleotides agree with TRBD1. The V gene end was trimmed by 6 bases and the J gene end by 6 bases; junction bases not matched to a gene: 7. The length of the CDR3 is 13 residues. Germline V lookup: CDR1 SGHAT, CDR2 FQNNGV. CDR3 loop: CASSPDRVIEQYF. The DNA for the CDR3 is TGTGCCAGCAGTCCGGACAGGGTAATCGAGCAGTACTTC.